This T cell receptor (beta chain) is from a study of blood T cells in healthy people across ages. This clonotype was seen more than once but under ten times. Its target is unknown. General study findings and limits: A greater number of naive CD4+ cells and higher diversity distinguished long-lived donors from aged donors. A conclusive naive versus antigen-experienced comparison was prevented by the unsorted PBMCs.

Germline V lookup: CDR1 SGHVS, CDR2 FQNEAQ. Trimming removed 0 bases from V and 5 bases from J; junction bases left unmatched: 8. CDR3 length: 16 residues. Next came a second PCR, run for 7 to 11 cycles, which used a sample-barcoded 5' primer along with a J-beta primer mix. Via MiXCR, TCRdb re-called the 5' RACE reads, giving one row per CDR3 protein. The table has about 720,000 distinct CDR3 sequences, more than 20% seen once; the top ten hold more than 3%. This sample also belongs to another study, concerning T cells of mothers and their children. That study adds: Sequencing revealed no T cell clones that were persistent and microchimeric.

This receptor was obtained from a boy under 18 in good health. Sequencing was done on a sample of blood. This chain joins TRBV7-8 and TRBJ2-7; the match to TRBD2 covers 9 bases. The CDR3 DNA sequence: TGTGCCAGCAGCTTAGCAGGGATAGCGGGAGAAAACGAGCAGTACTTC. Its translation is CASSLAGIAGENEQYF.